This passage covers 28 T cell receptor beta chains from one sample sequenced in a study of shared clonotypes between healthy human individuals. Only in-frame clones appear in the TCRdb table, and some are missing; sequencing was by immunoSEQ multiplex PCR. The sample lists about 1.1 million clones, approximately 78% occurring once. Sequences were obtained from memory CD4+ T cells from PBMCs. Noted subset: CD45RA-negative fraction. The receptors were gathered from a man aged 18 to 29 in good health. Some clones in this sample may be carry-over from other donors' samples.

V gene TRBV28 combines with J gene TRBJ1-1; 8 bases map to TRBD1. The CDR3 extends over 16 amino acids. V gave up 4 bases and J gave up 4 bases; unmatched junction bases: 11. Germline loops: CDR1 MDHEN, CDR2 SYDVKM. CDR3 nucleotides: TGTGCCAGCAGTTCCACATCCGGACAGGGACGCACTGAAGCTTTCTTT. Translating it yields CASSSTSGQGRTEAFF. Drawing the rest from reference TRBV28 and TRBJ1-1, the complete variable domain is DVKVTQSSRYLVKRTGEKVFLECVQDMDHENMFWYRQDPGLGLRLIYFSYDVKMKEKGDIPEGYSVSREKKERFSLILESASTNQTSMYLCASSSTSGQGRTEAFFGQGTRLTVV.

J is TRBJ2-5 and V is TRBV11-1; 7 nucleotides match TRBD2. V was clipped by 6 bases and J by 2 bases; unmatched bases: 9. CDR3 size: 15 residues. Germline CDR1 and CDR2: SGHAT and FQDESV (reference sequence). CDR3 nucleotides: TGTGCCAGCAGGTCAGGGTCTAGCGGACAAGAGACCCAGTACTTC. This translates into CASRSGSSGQETQYF. The full variable domain, in which reference TRBV11-1 and TRBJ2-5 provide the parts outside the CDR3, is EAEVAQSPRYKITEKSQAVAFWCDPISGHATLYWYRQILGQGPELLVQFQDESVVDDSQLPKDRFSAERLKGVDSTLKIQPAELGDSAMYLCASRSGSSGQETQYFGPGTRLLVL.

J is TRBJ2-1 and V is TRBV27, with TRBD2 as a possible D gene (6 bases). The CDR3 is 16 residues long. The V gene's germline CDR1 is MNHEY and CDR2 SMNVEV (reference sequence). V was clipped by 2 bases and J by 0 bases, with 11 bases between them. This chain's CDR3 is CASSLLAGYSYNEQFF. CDR3 in DNA: TGTGCCAGCAGTTTACTCGCGGGGTACTCCTACAATGAGCAGTTCTTC.

The rearrangement joins TRBV9 to TRBJ2-1; 11 positions match TRBD2. Germline CDR1 reads SGDLS; CDR2 reads YYNGEE. V trimming: 2 bases; J trimming: 3 bases; junction bases outside the gene matches: 4. The CDR3 extends over 16 amino acids. The CDR3 sequence is CASSVQLAGVYNEQFF. CDR3 DNA: TGTGCCAGCAGCGTGCAACTAGCGGGAGTCTACAATGAGCAGTTCTTC.

This clone appeared many times. This chain links TRBV15 with TRBJ2-3; 14 nucleotides agree with TRBD2. This CDR3 is built from 17 residues. The germline V gene has CDR1 LNHNV and CDR2 YYDKDF (reference sequence). Losses at the gene ends were 1 base for V and 6 bases for J; bases not matched to a gene: 6. This CDR3 is CATSRGGTSGRRDTQYF. The CDR3 nucleotides read TGTGCCACCAGCAGAGGAGGGACTAGCGGGAGACGGGATACGCAGTATTTT.

The V gene is TRBV7-9, the J gene TRBJ2-5; no firm D call. Germline V gene lookup returns CDR1 SEHNR and CDR2 FQNEAQ (reference sequence). V was cut by 1 base and J by 7 bases, with 4 bases left in between. CDR3 length equals 11 residues. The CDR3 here is CASSLEGTQYF. The DNA for the CDR3 is TGTGCCAGCAGCTTAGAGGGGACCCAGTACTTC.

The V gene is TRBV9, the J gene TRBJ1-5; tentative D call: TRBD1 (5 bases). CDR1 and CDR2 (germline): SGDLS, YYNGEE. V lost 5 bases and J 3 bases, leaving 9 bases between the germline ends. This CDR3 region has 13 residues. The CDR3 reads CASSRGNNQPQHF. The CDR3 region has the DNA TGTGCCAGCAGTCGGGGGAACAATCAGCCCCAGCATTTT.

The rearrangement joins TRBV9 to TRBJ2-1; D assignment may be TRBD1 or TRBD2 (5 bases each). This CDR3 has 13 residues. Trimming shortened V by 5 bases and J by 8 bases, and 14 bases separated the two germline ends. Per germline, CDR1 SGDLS and CDR2 YYNGEE. The CDR3 sequence is CASSWGPPDEQFF. The CDR3 coding sequence is TGTGCCAGCAGTTGGGGACCCCCGGATGAGCAGTTCTTC.

This chain connects TRBV10-3 to TRBJ1-1, with TRBD1 matching 7 bases. V was pared by 7 bases and J by 1 base, with 9 bases of the junction left unmatched. The CDR3 is made up of 15 amino acids. Per the germline V gene, CDR1 is ENHRY and CDR2 is SYGVKD. CDR3: CAINPSGQQNTEAFF. The CDR3 coding sequence is TGTGCCATCAACCCCTCGGGACAGCAGAACACTGAAGCTTTCTTT.

The chain recombines TRBV28 with TRBJ2-7, with TRBD2 as a possible D gene (5 bases). Trimming removed 3 bases at V and 6 bases at J, with 15 bases between. CDR1 is MDHEN and CDR2 is SYDVKM in the germline V gene. The CDR3 sequence is 14 residues long. As DNA, the CDR3 is TGTGCCAGCAGTTTGCATGACCCTCGGGGCGAGCAGTACTTC. Its protein product is CASSLHDPRGEQYF.

The chain couples TRBV2 to TRBJ1-6; D ambiguous. Trimming shortened V by 4 bases and J by 7 bases, and 11 bases separated the two germline ends. Germline V gene sequence: CDR1 SNHLY, CDR2 FYNNEI. This CDR3 has 14 residues. The CDR3 region is CASSVEAWNSPLHF. The CDR3 DNA follows: TGTGCCAGCAGTGTTGAGGCTTGGAATTCACCCCTCCACTTT.

The chain recombines TRBV19 with TRBJ2-5, with 9 bases that match TRBD2. Germline loops: CDR1 LNHDA, CDR2 SQIVND (reference sequence). The CDR3 totals 15 residues. V shed 4 bases and J 5 bases; nucleotides not matched to a gene: 8. The CDR3: CASSTAGTSTETQYF. DNA for the CDR3: TGTGCCAGTAGTACCGCCGGGACTAGCACCGAGACCCAGTACTTC. Together with reference TRBV19 and TRBJ2-5, the CDR3 gives the full variable domain: DGGITQSPKYLFRKEGQNVTLSCEQNLNHDAMYWYRQDPGQGLRLIYYSQIVNDFQKGDIAEGYSVSREKKESFPLTVTSAQKNPTAFYLCASSTAGTSTETQYFGPGTRLLVL.

The chain couples TRBV10-2 to TRBJ2-7; TRBD1 matches at 7 bases. J lost 6 bases, V lost 6 bases, and 11 bases had no gene match. Germline lookup yields CDR1 WSHSY and CDR2 SAAADI. The length of the CDR3 is 14 residues. The CDR3 sequence: CASSPGTVTIEQYF. The CDR3 DNA sequence: TGCGCCAGCAGCCCCGGGACAGTCACTATCGAGCAGTACTTC.

The sample holds many counts of this clone. The J gene is TRBJ1-5, the V gene TRBV30; D call uncertain. CDR3 length: 12 amino acids. Germline V gene lookup returns CDR1 GTSNPN and CDR2 SVGIG (reference sequence). V was cut by 3 bases and J by 9 bases, with 12 bases left in between. For the CDR3, the DNA is TGTGCCTGGAGCCTTCACAGTACGCCCCAGCATTTT. As protein: CAWSLHSTPQHF.

Only a few counts were recorded for this clone. The rearrangement uses TRBV6-1 and TRBJ1-2; D may be TRBD1 (6 bases). The ends were cut back, 2 bases at V and 4 bases at J, with 20 bases in the middle. Germline values: CDR1 MNHNS, CDR2 SASEGT. The CDR3 has 17 residues. The CDR3 DNA sequence: TGTGCCAGCAGTGAATCGGGGGGGCGGCCAACCTTCTATGGCTACACCTTC. It codes for CASSESGGRPTFYGYTF.

The J gene is TRBJ1-1, the V gene TRBV7-3, with D uncertain. CDR3 length: 13 residues. CDR1 and CDR2 from the germline V gene are SGHTA and FQGTGA. V was clipped by 4 bases and J by 3 bases, with 9 bases between them. CDR3 sequence (DNA): TGTGCCAGCAGCTCTTCTTTATACACTGAAGCTTTCTTT. Translation: CASSSSLYTEAFF.

In nucleotides, the CDR3 is TGTGCCAGCAGCTTCGGATTGACTAGCGTTTCCTACAATGAGCAGTTCTTC. It yields the protein CASSFGLTSVSYNEQFF. This rearrangement joins TRBV11-2 to TRBJ2-1; 8 bases fit TRBD2. The V and J ends lost 3 bases and 1 base, in that order; junction bases with no gene match: 8. Germline V gene data show CDR1 as SGHAT and CDR2 as FQNNGV. The length of the CDR3 is 17 residues.

The chain links TRBV7-2 to TRBJ1-2, with no clear D. The V gene's germline CDR1 is SGHTA and CDR2 FQGNSA. With 5 bases removed from V and 6 bases from J, the gap between germline ends came to 13 bases. CDR3 length: 13 residues. CDR3 in amino acids: CASSPVMGDGYTF. CDR3 nucleotide sequence: TGTGCCAGCAGCCCAGTCATGGGCGATGGCTACACCTTC.

There are many counts of this clone. This chain joins TRBV25-1 and TRBJ2-5, with D possibly TRBD1 on 6 matching bases. Trimming took off 4 bases at V and 2 bases at J, with 8 bases between the two ends. Germline-derived CDR1 and CDR2 are MGHDK and SYGVNS. The CDR3 is 13 residues long. The CDR3: CASSVDRQETQYF. DNA for the CDR3: TGTGCCAGCAGTGTGGACAGACAAGAGACCCAGTACTTC.

This chain uses TRBV30 with TRBJ1-1; 7 nucleotides agree with TRBD1. Trimming took 0 bases from V and 11 from J; bases not matched to a gene: 3. This CDR3 contains 11 residues. CDR1 is GTSNPN, CDR2 SVGIG, per germline (reference sequence). The CDR3, as DNA: TGTGCCTGGAGTGTACAGGGGATGGCTTTCTTT. Protein product: CAWSVQGMAFF. The complete variable domain, with remaining parts taken from reference TRBV30 and TRBJ1-1, reads SQTIHQWPATLVQPVGSPLSLECTVEGTSNPNLYWYRQAAGRGLQLLFYSVGIGQISSEVPQNLSASRPQDRQFILSSKKLLLSDSGFYLCAWSVQGMAFFGQGTRLTVV.

The rearrangement links TRBV5-1 to TRBJ2-7; D possibly corresponds to TRBD1 (5 bases). V was pared by 1 base and J by 5 bases, with 13 bases between. The CDR3 runs 14 residues. Germline CDR1 reads SGHRS; CDR2 reads YFSETQ. The CDR3 sequence: CASSLKGQDDEQYF. CDR3 in DNA: TGCGCCAGCAGCTTGAAGGGGCAGGACGACGAGCAGTACTTC.

This clone appeared many times. This chain joins TRBV6-6 and TRBJ1-5; 9 nucleotides agree with TRBD1. The V gene end was trimmed by 7 bases and the J gene end by 7 bases; junction bases not matched to a gene: 11. The germline CDR1 and CDR2 sequences are MNHNY and SVGAGI (reference sequence). The CDR3 is 15 amino acids. For the CDR3, the DNA is TGTGCCAGCAATCCACCCGACAGGGGGGTGCAGCCCCAGCATTTT. It codes for CASNPPDRGVQPQHF.

This rearrangement joins TRBV2 to TRBJ1-4; 7 bases line up with TRBD1. CDR3 length: 14 residues. J lost 7 bases, V lost 1 base, and 3 bases had no gene match. Germline CDR1 is SNHLY and CDR2 is FYNNEI. CDR3 residues: CASSEGGTVEKLFF. The CDR3 bases are TGTGCCAGCAGTGAAGGGGGGACAGTTGAAAAACTGTTTTTT.

This sequence joins TRBV7-9 and TRBJ1-2; a weak D match, TRBD1 (6 bases). Per the germline V gene, CDR1 is SEHNR and CDR2 is FQNEAQ (reference sequence). CDR3 length: 12 amino acids. V shed 5 bases and J shed 7 bases, with 11 bases lying between them. CDR3 in amino acids: CASSIGGAGYTF. In DNA, the CDR3 is TGTGCCAGCAGCATCGGGGGGGCTGGCTACACCTTC.

The chain uses TRBV4-1 and TRBJ2-3; 10 nucleotides line up with TRBD2. The CDR3 is 17 amino acids. CDR1 is MGHRA, CDR2 YSYEKL, per germline. V was pared by 5 bases and J by 2 bases, with 10 bases of the junction left unmatched. CDR3 DNA: TGCGCCAGCAGCTCTTCTAGCGGGAGAACTCTCACAGATACGCAGTATTTT. It specifies CASSSSSGRTLTDTQYF.

The chain is built from TRBV27 and TRBJ1-5; D gene unclear. Germline CDR1 reads MNHEY; CDR2 reads SMNVEV (reference sequence). The V end was cut by 5 bases, the J end by 0 bases, with 11 bases between. The CDR3 is made up of 15 amino acids. CDR3: CASSASGGSNQPQHF. CDR3 coding DNA: TGTGCCAGCAGTGCGTCGGGAGGTAGCAATCAGCCCCAGCATTTT.

The rearrangement uses TRBV2 and TRBJ2-7; D uncertain. Germline V gene data show CDR1 as SNHLY and CDR2 as FYNNEI. The CDR3 is made up of 14 amino acids. V lost 8 bases and J 2 bases, leaving 16 bases between the germline ends. CDR3 sequence (DNA): TGTGCCAGCCTATCTCGGAAGTCCACCTACGAGCAGTACTTC. Translation gives CASLSRKSTYEQYF.

In its sample, this clone was seen a few times. The chain links TRBV7-9 to TRBJ2-7, with D tentatively TRBD1 (6 bases). The V end was cut by 3 bases, the J end by 3 bases, with 9 bases between. CDR3 size: 13 residues. Germline V lookup: CDR1 SEHNR, CDR2 FQNEAQ (reference sequence). This CDR3 reads CASSFLQGYEQYF. CDR3 sequence (DNA): TGTGCCAGCAGCTTCCTACAGGGCTACGAGCAGTACTTC. Combining the CDR3 with reference TRBV7-9 and TRBJ2-7 gives the whole variable domain DTGVSQNPRHKITKRGQNVTFRCDPISEHNRLYWYRQTLGQGPEFLTYFQNEAQLEKSRLLSDRFSAERPKGSFSTLEIQRTEQGDSAMYLCASSFLQGYEQYFGPGTRLTVT.